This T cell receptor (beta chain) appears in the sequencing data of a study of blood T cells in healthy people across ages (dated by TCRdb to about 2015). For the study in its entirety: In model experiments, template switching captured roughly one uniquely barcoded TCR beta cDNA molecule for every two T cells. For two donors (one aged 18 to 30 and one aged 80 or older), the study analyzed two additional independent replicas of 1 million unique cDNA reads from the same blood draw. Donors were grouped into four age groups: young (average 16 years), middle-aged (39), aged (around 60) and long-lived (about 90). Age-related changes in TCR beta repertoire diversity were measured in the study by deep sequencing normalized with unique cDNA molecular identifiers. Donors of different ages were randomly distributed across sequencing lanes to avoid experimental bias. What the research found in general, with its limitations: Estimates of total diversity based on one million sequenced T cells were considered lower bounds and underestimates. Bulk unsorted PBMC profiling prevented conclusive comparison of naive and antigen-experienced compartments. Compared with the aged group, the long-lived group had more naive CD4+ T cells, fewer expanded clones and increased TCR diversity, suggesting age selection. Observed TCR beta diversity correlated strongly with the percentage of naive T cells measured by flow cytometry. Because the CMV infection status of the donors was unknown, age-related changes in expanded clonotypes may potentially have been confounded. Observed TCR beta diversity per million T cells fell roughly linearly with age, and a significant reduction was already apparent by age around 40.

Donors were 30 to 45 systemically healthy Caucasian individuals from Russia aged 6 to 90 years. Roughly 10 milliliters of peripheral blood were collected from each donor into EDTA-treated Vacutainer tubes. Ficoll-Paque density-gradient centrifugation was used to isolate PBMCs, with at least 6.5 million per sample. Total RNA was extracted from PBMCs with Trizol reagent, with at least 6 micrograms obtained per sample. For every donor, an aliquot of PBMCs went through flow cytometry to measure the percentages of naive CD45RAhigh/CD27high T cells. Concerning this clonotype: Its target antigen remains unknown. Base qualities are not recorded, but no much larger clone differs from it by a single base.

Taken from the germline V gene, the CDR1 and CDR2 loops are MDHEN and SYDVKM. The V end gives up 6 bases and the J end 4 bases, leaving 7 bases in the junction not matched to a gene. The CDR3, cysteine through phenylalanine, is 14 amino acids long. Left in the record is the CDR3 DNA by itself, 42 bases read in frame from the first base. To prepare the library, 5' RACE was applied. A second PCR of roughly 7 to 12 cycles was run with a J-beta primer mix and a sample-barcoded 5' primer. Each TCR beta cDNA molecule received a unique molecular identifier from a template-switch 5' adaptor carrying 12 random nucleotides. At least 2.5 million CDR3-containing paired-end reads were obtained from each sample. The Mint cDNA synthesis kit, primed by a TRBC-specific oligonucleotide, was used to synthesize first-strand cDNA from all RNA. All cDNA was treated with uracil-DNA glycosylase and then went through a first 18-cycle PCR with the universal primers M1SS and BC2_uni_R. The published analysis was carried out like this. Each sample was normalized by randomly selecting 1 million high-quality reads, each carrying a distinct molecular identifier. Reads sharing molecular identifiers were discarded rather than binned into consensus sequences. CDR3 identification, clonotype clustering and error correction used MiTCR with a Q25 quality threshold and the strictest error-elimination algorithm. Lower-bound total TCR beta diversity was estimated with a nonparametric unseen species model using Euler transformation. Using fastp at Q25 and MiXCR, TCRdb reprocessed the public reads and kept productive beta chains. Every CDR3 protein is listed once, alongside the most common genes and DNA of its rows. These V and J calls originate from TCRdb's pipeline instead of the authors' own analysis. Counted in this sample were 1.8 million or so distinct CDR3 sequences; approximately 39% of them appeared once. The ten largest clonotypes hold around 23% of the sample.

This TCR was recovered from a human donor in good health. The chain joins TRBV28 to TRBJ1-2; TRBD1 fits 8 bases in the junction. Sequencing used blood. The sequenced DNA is TGTGCCAGCAGAGCCACAGGACAGGGCTATGGCTACACCTTC. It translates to CASRATGQGYGYTF.